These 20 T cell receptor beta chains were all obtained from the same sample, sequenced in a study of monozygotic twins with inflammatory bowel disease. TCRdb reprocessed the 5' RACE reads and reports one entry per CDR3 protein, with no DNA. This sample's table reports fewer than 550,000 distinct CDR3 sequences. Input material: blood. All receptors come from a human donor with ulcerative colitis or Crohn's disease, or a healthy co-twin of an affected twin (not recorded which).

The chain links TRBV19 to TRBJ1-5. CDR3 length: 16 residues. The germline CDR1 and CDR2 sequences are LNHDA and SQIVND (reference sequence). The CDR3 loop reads CASSIRGEGTNQPQHF. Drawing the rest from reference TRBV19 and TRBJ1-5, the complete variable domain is DGGITQSPKYLFRKEGQNVTLSCEQNLNHDAMYWYRQDPGQGLRLIYYSQIVNDFQKGDIAEGYSVSREKKESFPLTVTSAQKNPTAFYLCASSIRGEGTNQPQHFGDGTRLSIL.

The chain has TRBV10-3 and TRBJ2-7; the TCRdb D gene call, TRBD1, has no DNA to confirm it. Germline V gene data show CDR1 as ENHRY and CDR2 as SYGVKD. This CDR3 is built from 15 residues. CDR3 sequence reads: CAISSRDSPSYEQYF.

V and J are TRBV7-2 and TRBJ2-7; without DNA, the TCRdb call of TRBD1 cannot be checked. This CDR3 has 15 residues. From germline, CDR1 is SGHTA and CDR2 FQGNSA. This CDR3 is CASSFWTGAKNEQYF.

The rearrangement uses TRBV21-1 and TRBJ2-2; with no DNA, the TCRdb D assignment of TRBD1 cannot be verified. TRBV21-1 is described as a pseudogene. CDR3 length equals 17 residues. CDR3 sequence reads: CASSKLYPGTESGELFF.

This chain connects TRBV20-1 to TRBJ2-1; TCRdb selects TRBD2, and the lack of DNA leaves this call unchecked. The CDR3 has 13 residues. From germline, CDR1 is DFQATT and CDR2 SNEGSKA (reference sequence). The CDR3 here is CSAPGLAGDEQFF.

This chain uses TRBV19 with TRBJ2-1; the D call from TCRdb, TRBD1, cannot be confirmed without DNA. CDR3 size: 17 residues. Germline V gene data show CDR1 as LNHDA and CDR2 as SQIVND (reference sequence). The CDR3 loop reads CASSTPPRVSLDNEQFF.

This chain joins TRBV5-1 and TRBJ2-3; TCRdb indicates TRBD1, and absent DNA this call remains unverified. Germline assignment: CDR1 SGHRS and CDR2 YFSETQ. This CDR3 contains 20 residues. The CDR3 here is CASSLFLGTGITLATDTQYF.

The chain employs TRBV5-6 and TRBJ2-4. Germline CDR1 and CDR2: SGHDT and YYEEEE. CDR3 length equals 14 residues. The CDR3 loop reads CASSLEPAKNIQYF.

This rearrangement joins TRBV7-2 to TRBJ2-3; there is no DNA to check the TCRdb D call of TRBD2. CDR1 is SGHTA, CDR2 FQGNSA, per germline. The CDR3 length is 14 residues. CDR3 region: CASRRDYRTDTQYF.

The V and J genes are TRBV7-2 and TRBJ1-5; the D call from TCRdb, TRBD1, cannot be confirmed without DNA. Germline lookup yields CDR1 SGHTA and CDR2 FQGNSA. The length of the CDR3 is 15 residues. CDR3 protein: CASSLGGALIQPQHF.

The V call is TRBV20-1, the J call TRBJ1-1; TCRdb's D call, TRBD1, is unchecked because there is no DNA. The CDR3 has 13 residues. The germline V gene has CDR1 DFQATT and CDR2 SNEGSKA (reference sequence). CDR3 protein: CSTVQGANTEAFF.

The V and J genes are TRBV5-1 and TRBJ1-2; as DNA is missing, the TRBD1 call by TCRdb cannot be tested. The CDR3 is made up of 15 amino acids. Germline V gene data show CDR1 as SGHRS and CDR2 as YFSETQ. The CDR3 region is CASSLGDRANYGYTF.

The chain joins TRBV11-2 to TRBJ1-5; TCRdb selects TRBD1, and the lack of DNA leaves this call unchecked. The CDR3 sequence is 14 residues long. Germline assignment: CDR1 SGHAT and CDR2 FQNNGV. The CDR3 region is CASSLGRQTQPQHF.

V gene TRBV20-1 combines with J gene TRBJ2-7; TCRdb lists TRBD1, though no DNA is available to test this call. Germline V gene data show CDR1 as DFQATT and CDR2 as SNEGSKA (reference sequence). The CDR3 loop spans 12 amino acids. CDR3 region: CSGAGADYEQYF.

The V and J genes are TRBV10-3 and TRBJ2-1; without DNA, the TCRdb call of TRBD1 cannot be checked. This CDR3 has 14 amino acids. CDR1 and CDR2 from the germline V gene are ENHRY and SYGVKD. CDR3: CAIRGGSPYNEQFF.

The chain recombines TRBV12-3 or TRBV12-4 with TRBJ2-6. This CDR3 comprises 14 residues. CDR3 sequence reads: CASSYQGTASVLTF.

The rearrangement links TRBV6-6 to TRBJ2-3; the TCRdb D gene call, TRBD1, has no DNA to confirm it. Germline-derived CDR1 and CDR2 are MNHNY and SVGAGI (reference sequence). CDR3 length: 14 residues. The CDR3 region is CASTGTGGTDTQYF.

CDR3 protein: CASSLVGDTQETQYF. The V gene is TRBV5-1, the J gene TRBJ2-5; the TCRdb call, TRBD1, lacks DNA for checking. CDR3 length equals 15 residues. Germline CDR1 is SGHRS and CDR2 is YFSETQ.

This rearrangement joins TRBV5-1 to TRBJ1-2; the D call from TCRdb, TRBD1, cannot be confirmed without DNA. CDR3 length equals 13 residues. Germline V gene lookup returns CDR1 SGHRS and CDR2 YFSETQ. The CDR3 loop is CASMGDRGLGYTF.

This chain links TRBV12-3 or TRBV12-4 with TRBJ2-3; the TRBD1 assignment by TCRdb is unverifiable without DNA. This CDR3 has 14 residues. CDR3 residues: CASSLAGAGDTQYF.